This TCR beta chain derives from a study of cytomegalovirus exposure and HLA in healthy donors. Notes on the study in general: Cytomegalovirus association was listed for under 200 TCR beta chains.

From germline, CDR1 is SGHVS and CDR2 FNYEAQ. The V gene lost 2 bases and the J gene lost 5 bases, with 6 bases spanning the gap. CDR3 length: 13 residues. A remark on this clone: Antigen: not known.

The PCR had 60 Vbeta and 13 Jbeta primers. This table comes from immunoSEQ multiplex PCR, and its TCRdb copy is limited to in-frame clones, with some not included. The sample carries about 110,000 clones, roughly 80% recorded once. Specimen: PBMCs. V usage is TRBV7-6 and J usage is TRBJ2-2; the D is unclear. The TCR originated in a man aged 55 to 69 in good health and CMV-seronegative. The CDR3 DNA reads TGTGCCAGCAGCTTACAGGAAACCGGGGAGCTGTTTTTT. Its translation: CASSLQETGELFF.